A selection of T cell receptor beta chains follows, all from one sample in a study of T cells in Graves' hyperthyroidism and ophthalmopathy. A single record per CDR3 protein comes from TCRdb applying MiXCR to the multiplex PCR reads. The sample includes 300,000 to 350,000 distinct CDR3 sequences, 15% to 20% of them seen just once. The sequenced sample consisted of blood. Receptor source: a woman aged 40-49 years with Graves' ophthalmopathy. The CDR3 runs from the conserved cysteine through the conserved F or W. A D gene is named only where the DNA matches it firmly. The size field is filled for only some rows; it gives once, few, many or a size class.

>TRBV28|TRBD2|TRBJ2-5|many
CASSLIAGAETQYF
TGTGCCAGCAGTTTAATAGCGGGAGCGGAGACCCAGTACTTC
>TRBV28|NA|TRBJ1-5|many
CASSLLGGPQHF
TGTGCCAGCAGTTTGTTAGGTGGGCCCCAGCATTTT
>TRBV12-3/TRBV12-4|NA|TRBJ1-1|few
CASNLWGGGTEAFF
TGTGCCAGCAACCTCTGGGGTGGAGGCACTGAAGCTTTCTTT
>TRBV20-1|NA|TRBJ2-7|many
CSARSSGHPLYEQYF
TGCAGTGCTAGATCTTCGGGACACCCACTCTACGAGCAGTACTTC
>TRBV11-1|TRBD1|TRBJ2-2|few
CASSPPVGQGPGELFF
TGTGCCAGCAGCCCTCCGGTTGGACAGGGGCCCGGGGAGCTGTTTTTT
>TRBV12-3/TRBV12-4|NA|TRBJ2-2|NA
CASSFFGYTGELFF
TGTGCCAGCAGTTTCTTCGGCTACACCGGGGAGCTGTTTTTT
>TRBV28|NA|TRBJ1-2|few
CASSSRGSGYTF
TGTGCCAGCAGCTCCCGTGGGTCGGGCTACACCTTC
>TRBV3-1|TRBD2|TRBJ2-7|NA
CASSQDRTSGSGSYEQYF
TGTGCCAGCAGCCAAGATCGGACTAGCGGGAGCGGGTCCTACGAGCAGTACTTC
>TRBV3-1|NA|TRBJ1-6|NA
CASSQGGRGNNSPLHF
TGTGCCAGCAGCCAGGGAGGGCGCGGAAATAATTCACCCCTCCACTTT
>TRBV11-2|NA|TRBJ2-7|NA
CASSLEGGAYYEQYF
TGTGCCAGCAGCTTAGAGGGTGGGGCCTACTACGAGCAGTACTTC
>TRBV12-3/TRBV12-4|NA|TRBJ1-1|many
CASSLGRDEAFF
TGTGCCAGCAGTTTAGGGCGAGATGAAGCTTTCTTT
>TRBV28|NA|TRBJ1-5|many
CASSYLGGGREPQHF
TGTGCCAGCAGTTACCTGGGGGGGGGGCGGGAGCCCCAGCATTTT
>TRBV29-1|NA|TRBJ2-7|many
CSVDRRDSYEQYF
TGCAGCGTTGATAGGCGGGACTCCTACGAGCAGTACTTC
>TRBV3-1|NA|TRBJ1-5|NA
CASSQQRESGPQHF
TGTGCCAGCAGCCAACAGCGGGAGTCTGGGCCCCAGCATTTT
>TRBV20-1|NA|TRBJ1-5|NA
CSANLGGYSNQPQHF
TGCAGTGCTAATCTGGGGGGTTATAGCAATCAGCCCCAGCATTTT
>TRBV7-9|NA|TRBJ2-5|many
CASSPRGPETQYF
TGTGCCAGCAGCCCGAGAGGGCCGGAGACCCAGTACTTC
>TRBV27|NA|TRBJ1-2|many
CASSKAERYGYTF
TGTGCCAGCAGTAAGGCGGAACGCTATGGCTACACCTTC
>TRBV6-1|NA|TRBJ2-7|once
CASSTGLGYEQYF
TGTGCCAGCAGCACTGGGCTAGGGTACGAGCAGTACTTC
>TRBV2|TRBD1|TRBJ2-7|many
CASSEGTGRYEQYF
TGTGCCAGCAGTGAGGGGACAGGGAGGTACGAGCAGTACTTC
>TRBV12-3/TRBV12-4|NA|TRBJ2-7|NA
CASSLAYVSGDEQCF
TGTGCCAGCAGTTTGGCTTATGTGAGTGGGGACGAGCAGTGCTTC
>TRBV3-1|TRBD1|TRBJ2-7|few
CASSQPGTGTYEQYF
TGTGCCAGCAGCCAACCGGGGACAGGGACTTACGAGCAGTACTTC
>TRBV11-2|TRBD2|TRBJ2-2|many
CASSFPRTSGSNTGELFF
TGTGCCAGCAGTTTCCCACGGACTAGCGGTTCGAACACCGGGGAGCTGTTTTTT
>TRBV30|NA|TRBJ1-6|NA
CAWKRQGDSPLHF
TGTGCCTGGAAGCGGCAGGGTGATTCACCCCTCCACTTT
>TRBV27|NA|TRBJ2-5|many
CASSLYPTGMAGETQYF
TGTGCCAGCAGTTTATACCCCACAGGGATGGCGGGAGAGACCCAGTACTTC
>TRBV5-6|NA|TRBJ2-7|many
CASSLEEGGVEVYEQYF
TGTGCCAGCAGCTTGGAAGAGGGGGGAGTGGAAGTCTACGAGCAGTACTTC
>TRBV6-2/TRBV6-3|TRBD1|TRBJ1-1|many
CAARDRAFTEAFF
TGTGCCGCCCGGGACAGGGCTTTCACTGAAGCTTTCTTT
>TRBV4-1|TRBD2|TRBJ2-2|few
CASSPRTSGSVLPGELFF
TGCGCCAGCAGCCCCCGGACTAGCGGGAGCGTCTTACCCGGGGAGCTGTTTTTT
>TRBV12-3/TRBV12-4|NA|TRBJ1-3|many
CASSFLSGNTIYF
TGTGCCAGCAGTTTTCTCTCTGGAAACACCATATATTTT
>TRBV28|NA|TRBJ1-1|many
CASSFGGGGTEAFF
TGTGCCAGCAGTTTCGGAGGGGGTGGGACTGAAGCTTTCTTT
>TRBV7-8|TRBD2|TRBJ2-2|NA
CASSLRLAPYDGELFF
TGTGCCAGCAGCCTCCGACTAGCGCCATACGATGGGGAGCTGTTTTTT
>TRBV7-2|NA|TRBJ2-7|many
CASSLAGIGYEQYF
TGTGCCAGCAGCTTAGCGGGGATCGGATACGAGCAGTACTTC
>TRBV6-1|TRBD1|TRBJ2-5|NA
CASSRARLNRGQETQYF
TGTGCCAGCAGCAGGGCCAGACTTAACAGGGGACAAGAGACCCAGTACTTC
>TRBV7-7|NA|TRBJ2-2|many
CASSLGQNTGELFF
TGTGCCAGCAGCTTGGGACAGAACACCGGGGAGCTGTTTTTT
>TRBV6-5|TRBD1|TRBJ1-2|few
CASSYTGQGSAGYTF
TGTGCCAGCAGTTACACCGGACAGGGCTCGGCTGGCTACACCTTC
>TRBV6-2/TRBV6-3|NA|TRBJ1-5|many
CASQLSNQPQHF
TGTGCCAGCCAACTAAGCAATCAGCCCCAGCATTTT
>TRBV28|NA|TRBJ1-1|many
CASSLYSDPNTEAFF
TGTGCCAGCAGTTTATATAGCGACCCGAACACTGAAGCTTTCTTT
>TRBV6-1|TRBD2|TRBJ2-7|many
CATLPGLTYEQYF
TGTGCCACCCTACCGGGACTAACCTACGAGCAGTACTTC
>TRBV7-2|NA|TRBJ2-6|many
CASSPNSGANVLTF
TGTGCCAGCAGCCCTAACTCTGGGGCCAACGTCCTGACTTTC
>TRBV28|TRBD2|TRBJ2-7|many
CASSSPSGLAYEQYF
TGTGCCAGCAGTTCCCCTAGCGGTTTAGCCTACGAGCAGTACTTC
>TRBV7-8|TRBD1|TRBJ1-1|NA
CASSPRQGVVNTEAFF
TGTGCCAGCAGCCCCCGACAGGGGGTGGTGAACACTGAAGCTTTCTTT
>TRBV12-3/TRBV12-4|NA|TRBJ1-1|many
CASSLARESGGSAEAFF
TGTGCCAGCAGTTTAGCGCGGGAGTCGGGGGGCTCGGCTGAAGCTTTCTTT
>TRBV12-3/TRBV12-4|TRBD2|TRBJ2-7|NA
CASSLGAGRGSYEQYF
TGTGCCAGCAGTTTAGGAGCAGGGAGGGGCTCCTACGAGCAGTACTTC
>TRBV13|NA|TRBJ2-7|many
CASSANHGQRSSYEQYF
TGTGCCAGCAGCGCAAACCACGGACAGAGGAGCTCCTACGAGCAGTACTTC
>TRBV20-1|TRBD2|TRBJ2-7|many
CSAGGRIYEQYF
TGCAGTGCTGGCGGGAGGATCTACGAGCAGTACTTC
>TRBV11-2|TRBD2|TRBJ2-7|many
CASSPNRAGVSEQYF
TGTGCCAGCAGTCCGAATAGAGCGGGGGTTTCCGAGCAGTACTTC